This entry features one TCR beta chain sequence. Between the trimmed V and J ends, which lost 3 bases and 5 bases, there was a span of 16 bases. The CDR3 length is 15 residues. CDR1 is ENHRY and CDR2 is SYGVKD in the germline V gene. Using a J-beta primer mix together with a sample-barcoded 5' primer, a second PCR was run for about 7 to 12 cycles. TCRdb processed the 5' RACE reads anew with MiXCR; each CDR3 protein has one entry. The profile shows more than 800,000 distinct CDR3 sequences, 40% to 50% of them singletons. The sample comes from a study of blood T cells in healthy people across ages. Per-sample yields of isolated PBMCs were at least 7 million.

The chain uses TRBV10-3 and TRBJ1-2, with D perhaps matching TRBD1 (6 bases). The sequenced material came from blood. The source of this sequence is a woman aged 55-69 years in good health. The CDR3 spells CAISDQQGRIYGYTF. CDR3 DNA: TGTGCCATCAGTGACCAACAGGGAAGGATTTATGGCTACACCTTC.